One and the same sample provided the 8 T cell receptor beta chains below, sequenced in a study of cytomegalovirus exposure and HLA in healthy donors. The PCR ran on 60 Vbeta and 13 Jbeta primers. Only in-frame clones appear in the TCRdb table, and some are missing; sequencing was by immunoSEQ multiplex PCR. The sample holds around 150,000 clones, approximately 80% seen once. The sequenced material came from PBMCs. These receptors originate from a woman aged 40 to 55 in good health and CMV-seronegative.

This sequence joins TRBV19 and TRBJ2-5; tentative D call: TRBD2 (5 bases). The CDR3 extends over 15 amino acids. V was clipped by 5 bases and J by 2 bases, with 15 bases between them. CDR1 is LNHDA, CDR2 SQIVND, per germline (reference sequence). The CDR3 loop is CASSFLGGNQETQYF. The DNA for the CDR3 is TGTGCCAGTAGTTTCCTTGGAGGCAATCAAGAGACCCAGTACTTC.

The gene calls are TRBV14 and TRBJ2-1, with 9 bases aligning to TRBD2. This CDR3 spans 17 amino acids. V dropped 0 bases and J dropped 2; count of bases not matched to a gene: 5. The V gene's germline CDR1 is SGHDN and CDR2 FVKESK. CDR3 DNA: TGTGCCAGCAGCCAAGATCGGGCGGGGGGGCCCTACAATGAGCAGTTCTTC. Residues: CASSQDRAGGPYNEQFF.

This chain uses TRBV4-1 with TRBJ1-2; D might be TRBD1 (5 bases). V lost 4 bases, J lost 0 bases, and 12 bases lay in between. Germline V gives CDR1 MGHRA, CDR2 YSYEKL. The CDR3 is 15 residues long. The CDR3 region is CASSPLAGANYGYTF. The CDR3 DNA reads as TGCGCCAGCAGCCCTCTAGCGGGGGCTAACTATGGCTACACCTTC.

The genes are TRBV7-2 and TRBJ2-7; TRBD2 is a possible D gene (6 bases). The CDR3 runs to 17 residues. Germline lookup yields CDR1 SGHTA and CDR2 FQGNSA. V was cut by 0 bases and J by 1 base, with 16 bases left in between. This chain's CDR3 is CASSLAGTPSTSYEQYF. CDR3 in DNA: TGTGCCAGCAGCTTAGCGGGGACTCCCTCAACTTCCTACGAGCAGTACTTC.

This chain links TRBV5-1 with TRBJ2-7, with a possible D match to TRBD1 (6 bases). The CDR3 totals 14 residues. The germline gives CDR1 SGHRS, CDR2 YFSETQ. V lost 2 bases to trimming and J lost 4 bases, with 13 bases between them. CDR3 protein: CASSFGQGTYEQYF. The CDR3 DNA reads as TGCGCCAGCAGCTTTGGGCAGGGGACATACGAGCAGTACTTC.

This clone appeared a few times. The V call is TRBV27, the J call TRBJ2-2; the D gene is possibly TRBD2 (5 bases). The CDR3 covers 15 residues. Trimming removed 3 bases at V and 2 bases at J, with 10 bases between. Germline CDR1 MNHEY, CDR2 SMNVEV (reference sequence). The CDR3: CASSLRGSNTGELFF. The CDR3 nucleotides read TGTGCCAGCAGTTTGAGAGGGAGTAACACCGGGGAGCTGTTTTTT.

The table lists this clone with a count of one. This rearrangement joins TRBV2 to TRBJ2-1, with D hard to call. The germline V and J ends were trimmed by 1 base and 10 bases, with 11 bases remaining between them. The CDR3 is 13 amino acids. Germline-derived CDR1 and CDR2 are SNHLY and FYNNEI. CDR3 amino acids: CASSEGQAAEQFF. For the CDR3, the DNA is TGTGCCAGCAGTGAAGGACAAGCCGCAGAGCAGTTCTTC.

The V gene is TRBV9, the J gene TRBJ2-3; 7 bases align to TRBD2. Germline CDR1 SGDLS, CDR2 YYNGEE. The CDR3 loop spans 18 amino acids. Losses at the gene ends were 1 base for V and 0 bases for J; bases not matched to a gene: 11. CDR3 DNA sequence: TGTGCCAGCAGCGTAAGGATGGCTAGCGGCACTAGCACAGATACGCAGTATTTT. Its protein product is CASSVRMASGTSTDTQYF.